The T cell receptor beta chain under discussion was sequenced for a study of OX40 agonist ivuxolimab in advanced cancers. Clones were read by immunoSEQ multiplex PCR, and TCRdb kept only the in-frame ones, dropping some. There are around 50,000 clones in the sample; over 80% occur only once, and 3% to 3.5% lies in the top ten. The V and J ends lost 7 bases and 5 bases respectively, with 13 bases between them. The CDR3 spans 12 residues. CDR1 is SQVTM and CDR2 is ANQGSEA in the germline V gene. The receptor was derived from an adult with an advanced solid tumor such as melanoma, head and neck, liver or kidney cancer. The sequenced sample was CD4+ or CD8+ T cells sorted from blood, obtained in a trial of the OX40 agonist ivuxolimab. V usage is TRBV29-1 and J usage is TRBJ2-3; no reliable D call. The CDR3, as DNA: TGCAGCGGACAAGTCAGGAAAGATACGCAGTATTTT. It yields the protein CSGQVRKDTQYF.